The entry that follows covers one T cell receptor (beta chain) sequence. Repertoires were generated with immunoSEQ multiplex PCR, while TCRdb's copy carries only in-frame clones and drops some. This sample has 190,000 or so clones, with roughly four fifths found just once. CDR3 length: 13 residues. The germline V and J ends were trimmed by 2 bases and 7 bases, with 9 bases remaining between them. Germline V gene lookup returns CDR1 SEHNR and CDR2 FQNEAQ (reference sequence). The sample belongs to a study of blood T cell repertoires in COVID-19. This receptor was identified in a man aged 45-65 years who had recovered from COVID-19. The sequenced sample was peripheral blood. The rearrangement uses TRBV7-9 and TRBJ1-5, with D hard to call. In nucleotides, the CDR3 is TGTGCCAGCAGCTTAAGTCGCGGACAGCCCCAGCATTTT. The encoded protein is CASSLSRGQPQHF.